This is a list of T cell receptor beta chains from one sample in a study of control samples from healthy donors and cancer patients. Assay used: immunoSEQ multiplex PCR; TCRdb lists only in-frame clones, some missing. The sample shows 150,000 or so clones, about 90% of them seen only once. Sequencing was done on a sample of blood. These TCRs come from a man younger than 35 in good health. Both conserved end residues are part of each CDR3. Fields, in order: CDR3 DNA, CDR3 protein, D gene, CDR3 length, V gene, J gene, clone size. D genes are given only for firm matches. Size is stated for part of the rows, as once, few or many counts, or as a class when the clone is expanded.

TGTGCCAGCAGCTTAGATCCGGGGGCCGGTCAGCCCCAGCATTTT	CASSLDPGAGQPQHF	-	15	TRBV7-6	TRBJ1-5	-
TGTGCCAGCAGCCGTACGGGACTAGGTAACTACGAGCAGTACTTC	CASSRTGLGNYEQYF	TRBD2	15	TRBV5-6	TRBJ2-7	-
TGTGCCAGCAGCCCACTCGGGGGGATGAATGAGCAGTTCTTC	CASSPLGGMNEQFF	TRBD2	14	TRBV11-2	TRBJ2-1	-
TGTGCCAGCAGCTCCGTAGGGGTGGAGACCCAGTACTTC	CASSSVGVETQYF	-	13	TRBV7-8	TRBJ2-5	-
TGTGCCAGCAGCTATAGTTCCGGGCGGAATCAGCCCCAGCATTTT	CASSYSSGRNQPQHF	-	15	TRBV6-2/TRBV6-3	TRBJ1-5	-
TGTGCCAGCAGCTTAGAATTGGGGGAGACCCAGTACTTC	CASSLELGETQYF	-	13	TRBV11-2	TRBJ2-5	-
TGTGCCAGCAGTTTAAGGACGGGGCTCACAGATACGCAGTATTTT	CASSLRTGLTDTQYF	-	15	TRBV28	TRBJ2-3	once
TGTGCCAGCAGTGCCCACGGGGCCTACGAGCAGTACTTC	CASSAHGAYEQYF	-	13	TRBV25-1	TRBJ2-7	-
TGTGCCAGCAGTTACTCGGAGGGTGGAATGGACTATGGCTACACCTTC	CASSYSEGGMDYGYTF	-	16	TRBV6-6	TRBJ1-2	-
TGTGCCAGCAGTTTATTACAGGGAGGAGGAGGCTACACCTTC	CASSLLQGGGGYTF	-	14	TRBV28	TRBJ1-2	-
TGTGCCAGCAGCTACAGTACCGGCTACGAGCAGTACTTC	CASSYSTGYEQYF	-	13	TRBV5-6	TRBJ2-7	-
TGTGCCAGCAGTTACGCGGGGACAGGGGATTATGGCTACACCTTC	CASSYAGTGDYGYTF	TRBD1	15	TRBV6-6	TRBJ1-2	-
TGTGCCAGCAGCCTCAATAACAGGGAAGAGGCTTTCTTT	CASSLNNREEAFF	-	13	TRBV5-4	TRBJ1-1	few
TGTGCCAGCTCACCCGGACTAGCGGGGGAAAGCACAGATACGCAGTATTTT	CASSPGLAGESTDTQYF	TRBD2	17	TRBV18	TRBJ2-3	-
TGTGCCAGCAGTCGGGACAGGGCCTACGAGCAGTACTTC	CASSRDRAYEQYF	TRBD1	13	TRBV14	TRBJ2-7	-
TGTGCCAGCAGTTACTCAGTAGGAGGGGATGAGCAGTTCTTC	CASSYSVGGDEQFF	-	14	TRBV6-5	TRBJ2-1	-
TGCGCCAGCAGCTTGGTCCCCACCTCTGAGGGAGTCACTGAAGCTTTCTTT	CASSLVPTSEGVTEAFF	-	17	TRBV5-1	TRBJ1-1	-
TGCAGCGCCATGACAGGGGGATCAAGCGAAAAACTGTTTTTT	CSAMTGGSSEKLFF	TRBD1	14	TRBV29-1	TRBJ1-4	-
TGTGCCAGCTCACAGGGACGGTCGAACACTGAAGCTTTCTTT	CASSQGRSNTEAFF	-	14	TRBV18	TRBJ1-1	-
TGTGCCAGCAGCCCTCTGTCGTTTGGGTCGGGTGAGCAGTTCTTC	CASSPLSFGSGEQFF	-	15	TRBV5-6	TRBJ2-1	-
TGTGCCAGCAGCTTGGACACCTATGGCTACACCTTC	CASSLDTYGYTF	-	12	TRBV5-4	TRBJ1-2	-
TGTGCCAGCAGCCGAACTAGCGGGGGGGCCTATGGGAGAAATACGCAGTATTTT	CASSRTSGGAYGRNTQYF	TRBD2	18	TRBV5-4	TRBJ2-3	-
TGTGCCAGCAGACCTGACAGGGGGCTGGGTAGCGAGCAGTACTTC	CASRPDRGLGSEQYF	TRBD1	15	TRBV6-5	TRBJ2-7	-
TGTGCCAGCAGTGAGCGAAGGGGAGTCTACAATGAGCAGTTCTTC	CASSERRGVYNEQFF	-	15	TRBV6-4	TRBJ2-1	-
TGTGCCAGCAGCGTAGGGCCGGGGGTTCGGAATTCACCCCTCCACTTT	CASSVGPGVRNSPLHF	-	16	TRBV9	TRBJ1-6	-
TGTGCCAGCAGCCTCAACCCCCCAGCGGTCAGCTCCTACGAGCAGTACTTC	CASSLNPPAVSSYEQYF	-	17	TRBV5-5	TRBJ2-7	-
TGTGCCAGCAGTTTACCCCTAAAGACCCACAATGAGCAGTTCTTC	CASSLPLKTHNEQFF	-	15	TRBV28	TRBJ2-1	-
TGTGCCACCAGCACCACAGGGACAGGGAACACCGGGGAGCTGTTTTTT	CATSTTGTGNTGELFF	TRBD1	16	TRBV15	TRBJ2-2	once
TGTGCCATCAGTGGACAGGGTGGGGATGAGCAGTTCTTC	CAISGQGGDEQFF	TRBD1	13	TRBV10-3	TRBJ2-1	few
TGTGCCAGCAGCTTAGACAGGGGGTTGGACGAGCAGTACTTC	CASSLDRGLDEQYF	TRBD1	14	TRBV7-9	TRBJ2-7	once
TGCGCCAGCAGCCCTGGGACTAGCGGGGTCTACGAGCAGTACTTC	CASSPGTSGVYEQYF	TRBD2	15	TRBV5-1	TRBJ2-7	-
TGTGCCAGTAGCTCGACAGGGGGCATCGCCGGGGAGCTGTTTTTT	CASSSTGGIAGELFF	TRBD1	15	TRBV19	TRBJ2-2	-
TGCGCCAGCAGGGGGGGACAGTCAACCGGGGAGCTGTTTTTT	CASRGGQSTGELFF	-	14	TRBV5-1	TRBJ2-2	-
TGTGCCAGCCCTGAGCCTACGGGGTATTTGGATACGCAGTATTTT	CASPEPTGYLDTQYF	-	15	TRBV21-1	TRBJ2-3	-
TGTGCCAGCGGTGGCAGGGGGCGTGAAGCTTTCTTT	CASGGRGREAFF	TRBD1	12	TRBV28	TRBJ1-1	-
TGCGCCAGCAGCTTCGGGACAGTCACTGAAGCTTTCTTT	CASSFGTVTEAFF	TRBD1	13	TRBV5-1	TRBJ1-1	-
TGTGCCAGCAGCTTCGGACTGGGGTCGGGCACCGGGGAGCTGTTTTTT	CASSFGLGSGTGELFF	-	16	TRBV5-6	TRBJ2-2	-
TGTGCCAGCAGCGCCTCGCCCACTACAGAGACCCAGTACTTC	CASSASPTTETQYF	-	14	TRBV5-4	TRBJ2-5	-
TGTGCCAGCAGCCAAGACGGGGACACGTATAATTCACCCCTCCACTTT	CASSQDGDTYNSPLHF	-	16	TRBV4-2	TRBJ1-6	-
TGTGCCAGCAGTTACTCGACCCAGGGAGATGGCTACACCTTC	CASSYSTQGDGYTF	-	14	TRBV6-2/TRBV6-3	TRBJ1-2	-
TGTGCCAGCGGGGGGGCTAACTATGGCTACACCTTC	CASGGANYGYTF	-	12	TRBV6-5	TRBJ1-2	-
TGTGCCAGCAGCCAAGCCGTGGGGGATAGCACCCAGCATTTT	CASSQAVGDSTQHF	-	14	TRBV3-1/TRBV3-2	TRBJ1-5	-
TGTGCCAGCAGGGGGGACGGGAAAACTGAAGCTTTCTTT	CASRGDGKTEAFF	-	13	TRBV2	TRBJ1-1	-
TGCGCCAGCAGCCAAGAGTTGGCAGGGGAGGGGGCCAACGTCCTGACTTTC	CASSQELAGEGANVLTF	-	17	TRBV4-3	TRBJ2-6	-
TGCAGCGTTGACAACCGACAGGGGGCGGTCTATGGCTACACCTTC	CSVDNRQGAVYGYTF	TRBD1	15	TRBV29-1	TRBJ1-2	-
TGTGCCAGCAGCGACCTAGCGGGGGGGCTAGCAGATACGCAGTATTTT	CASSDLAGGLADTQYF	TRBD2	16	TRBV9	TRBJ2-3	-
TGTGCCAGCAGCCGAAATGTTGAAGCTTTCTTT	CASSRNVEAFF	-	11	TRBV28	TRBJ1-1	-
TGTGCCTGGAATTATGCAGGATTGGCCACTGAAGCTTTCTTT	CAWNYAGLATEAFF	-	14	TRBV30	TRBJ1-1	-
TGTGCCTGGAGTGAGGTTTTGGGGCAGCCCCAGCATTTT	CAWSEVLGQPQHF	-	13	TRBV30	TRBJ1-5	once
TGTGCCAGCAGCTCCGGCAACTCCTACGAGCAGTACTTC	CASSSGNSYEQYF	-	13	TRBV7-9	TRBJ2-7	few
TGTGCCAGCAGTTCCCCCTCCCACGGCACAGATACGCAGTATTTT	CASSSPSHGTDTQYF	-	15	TRBV6-2/TRBV6-3	TRBJ2-3	once
TGTGCCAGCTCACCGAGGCTAGCGGGGGGGAATGAGCAGTTCTTC	CASSPRLAGGNEQFF	TRBD2	15	TRBV18	TRBJ2-1	-
TGTGCCAGCAGCGTAGATGGCAGGGGGAACACCATATATTTT	CASSVDGRGNTIYF	TRBD1	14	TRBV9	TRBJ1-3	-
TGTGCCTGGAGGACCCCTGGGGGCAGCTATGGCTACACCTTC	CAWRTPGGSYGYTF	-	14	TRBV30	TRBJ1-2	-
TGCGCCAGCAGCCTAGGACTAGCGGGGGGCTATGAGCAGTTCTTC	CASSLGLAGGYEQFF	TRBD2	15	TRBV4-1	TRBJ2-1	-
TGTGCCAGCAGTTTGAGGACAGGGCTTGGTGATTCACCCCTCCACTTT	CASSLRTGLGDSPLHF	TRBD1	16	TRBV28	TRBJ1-6	-